The 15 T cell receptor beta chains presented below share a single source sample, sequenced in a study of OX40 agonist ivuxolimab in advanced cancers. Libraries were built with the immunoSEQ multiplex PCR assay. TCRdb obtained this table from immuneACCESS and retained in-frame rearrangements with V and J assigned. These tables miss some clones; where compared with another copy, unresolved V genes account for less than half of the shortfall, and the remainder is unexplained. In this sample the table shows about 53,000 clones, about 85% of which occur a single time. The biggest ten clones account for about 1.2% of the sample. The specimen comprised CD4+ or CD8+ T cells sorted from blood, sampled in a trial of the OX40 agonist ivuxolimab. The receptors shown here come from an adult with an advanced solid tumor such as melanoma, head and neck, liver or kidney cancer.

The rearrangement uses TRBV28 and TRBJ2-5; TRBD2 agrees at 9 bases. Germline CDR1 MDHEN, CDR2 SYDVKM. V dropped 6 bases and J dropped 2; count of bases not matched to a gene: 7. There are 15 residues in the CDR3. The CDR3 sequence is CASRISGRGQETQYF. The CDR3 nucleotides are TGTGCCAGCAGAATTAGCGGGAGAGGGCAAGAGACCCAGTACTTC.

This rearrangement joins TRBV30 to TRBJ1-3; D not certain. Trimming removed 3 bases at V and 0 bases at J, with 12 bases between. The CDR3 has 15 residues. Germline assignment: CDR1 GTSNPN and CDR2 SVGIG (reference sequence). Here the CDR3 DNA reads TGTGCCTGGAGAGGGTTGGAGAGCTCTGGAAACACCATATATTTT. Amino acids: CAWRGLESSGNTIYF.

Details on this clone: At one end, the junction sequence differs from germline, possibly due to a read error. DNA for the CDR3: TGTGCTAGCAGCTTAGATTACAGGGATTCGAATGAGCAGTTCTTC. It translates to CASSLDYRDSNEQFF. V usage is TRBV7-7 and J usage is TRBJ2-1; D may be TRBD1 (6 bases). The germline V gene has CDR1 SSHAT and CDR2 FNYEAQ (reference sequence). The CDR3 loop spans 15 amino acids.

V and J are TRBV7-3 and TRBJ2-5; 12 bases fit TRBD2. The germline V gene has CDR1 SGHTA and CDR2 FQGTGA. CDR3 length equals 13 residues. V lost 6 bases, J lost 11 bases, and 7 bases stayed unmatched. CDR3 in amino acids: CASSRTSGAKQYF. In nucleotides, the CDR3 is TGTGCCAGCAGTCGGACTAGCGGGGCTAAGCAGTACTTC.

The chain uses TRBV5-4 and TRBJ1-5; 10 bases agree with TRBD1. Germline loops: CDR1 SGHNT, CDR2 YYREEE (reference sequence). J gave up 7 bases and V 5 bases, and 6 bases lay outside the gene matches. CDR3 length equals 14 residues. DNA of the CDR3: TGTGCCAGCAGTTCTGGACAGGGGGGCCAGCCCCAGCATTTT. Amino acids: CASSSGQGGQPQHF.

This chain joins TRBV13 and TRBJ2-5, with D perhaps TRBD1 (5 bases). V lost 5 bases and J 5 bases, leaving 21 bases between the germline ends. The CDR3 contains 16 residues. Per germline, CDR1 PRHDT and CDR2 FYEKMQ (reference sequence). CDR3 in DNA: TGTGCCAGCAGCCCGCGAACAGGTTTCAGTCCGGAGACCCAGTACTTC. It specifies CASSPRTGFSPETQYF.

CDR3 sequence reads: CASSLERGIMNTEAFF. CDR3 DNA sequence: TGCGCCAGCAGCTTGGAACGGGGGATTATGAACACTGAAGCTTTCTTT. The J gene is TRBJ1-1, the V gene TRBV5-1, with D possibly TRBD1 on 5 matching bases. The germline V gene has CDR1 SGHRS and CDR2 YFSETQ. The CDR3 extends over 16 amino acids. The ends were cut back, 0 bases at V and 0 bases at J, with 12 bases in the middle.

This chain joins TRBV6-1 and TRBJ2-5; a weak D match, TRBD1 (6 bases). The J call is doubtful: the DNA matches TRBJ2-7 better. There are 15 residues in the CDR3. CDR1 is MNHNS and CDR2 is SASEGT in the germline V gene. CDR3 in amino acids: CASSVSMGAPYEQYF. The CDR3 nucleotides are TGTGCCAGCAGTGTTAGTATGGGGGCCCCCTACGAGCAGTACTTC.

This clone was seen a few times. V usage is TRBV7-2 and J usage is TRBJ2-7, with 10 nucleotides matching TRBD1. The germline V gene encodes CDR1 SGHTA and CDR2 FQGNSA. This CDR3 is 17 amino acids long. Trimming cost V 5 bases and J 2 bases; bases outside gene matches: 12. CDR3 sequence reads: CASSTPGTGESPYEQYF. The CDR3 nucleotides read TGTGCCAGCAGCACACCCGGGACAGGGGAAAGTCCCTACGAGCAGTACTTC. The variable domain in full, completed from reference TRBV7-2 and TRBJ2-7, reads GAGVSQSPSNKVTEKGKDVELRCDPISGHTALYWYRQSLGQGLEFLIYFQGNSAPDKSGLPSDRFSAERTGGSVSTLTIQRTQQEDSAVYLCASSTPGTGESPYEQYFGPGTRLTVT.

J is TRBJ1-2 and V is TRBV18, with no clear D. The CDR3 loop spans 17 amino acids. Germline V gene lookup returns CDR1 KGHSH and CDR2 LQKENI. Trimming shortened V by 6 bases and J by 0 bases, and 20 bases separated the two germline ends. The CDR3 DNA sequence: TGTGCCAGCTCGCAATGGACCCTCGGAACCTCTAACTATGGCTACACCTTC. It specifies CASSQWTLGTSNYGYTF. Together with reference TRBV18 and TRBJ1-2, the CDR3 gives the full variable domain: NAGVMQNPRHLVRRRGQEARLRCSPMKGHSHVYWYRQLPEEGLKFMVYLQKENIIDESGMPKERFSAEFPKEGPSILRIQQVVRGDSAAYFCASSQWTLGTSNYGYTFGSGTRLTVV.

The V and J genes are TRBV27 and TRBJ2-2, with D possibly being TRBD1 (6 bases). Germline CDR1 MNHEY, CDR2 SMNVEV (reference sequence). V lost 8 bases, J lost 3 bases, and 13 bases lay in between. This CDR3 spans 14 amino acids. The CDR3 loop is CASGPGHYTGELFF. The CDR3 coding sequence is TGTGCCAGCGGACCGGGACACTACACCGGGGAGCTGTTTTTT.

This sequence joins TRBV4-1 and TRBJ1-2; 7 bases align to TRBD1. Looked up from germline, CDR1 is MGHRA and CDR2 is YSYEKL. The length of the CDR3 is 15 residues. V trimming: 1 base; J trimming: 7 bases; junction bases outside the gene matches: 9. DNA of the CDR3: TGCGCCAGCAGCCAAGGGCCGGGACAGATTGGTGGCTACACCTTC. Its translation: CASSQGPGQIGGYTF.

The CDR3 sequence is CASSTTGDHQPQHF. DNA of the CDR3: TGTGCCAGTAGTACTACAGGTGATCATCAGCCCCAGCATTTT. The genes are TRBV19 and TRBJ1-5; possible D gene TRBD1, 5 bases. Trimming left V 4 bases short and J 5 bases short, with 12 bases between. The CDR3 has 14 residues. Germline assignment: CDR1 LNHDA and CDR2 SQIVND (reference sequence).

The chain recombines TRBV11-2 with TRBJ1-6; the D is unclear. This CDR3 region has 11 residues. Germline V gene lookup returns CDR1 SGHAT and CDR2 FQNNGV. Trimming left V 5 bases short and J 14 bases short, with 10 bases between. The CDR3 DNA reads TGTGCCAGCAGCCCGGCTAACGCCCTCCACTTT. It translates to CASSPANALHF.

V and J are TRBV4-1 and TRBJ2-1; tentatively, D is TRBD1 (6 bases). The CDR3 length is 13 residues. With 6 bases removed from V and 7 bases from J, the gap between germline ends came to 13 bases. The germline gives CDR1 MGHRA, CDR2 YSYEKL. CDR3 sequence reads: CASRGAGTNEQFF. As DNA, the CDR3 is TGCGCCAGCAGGGGGGCAGGGACGAATGAGCAGTTCTTC.